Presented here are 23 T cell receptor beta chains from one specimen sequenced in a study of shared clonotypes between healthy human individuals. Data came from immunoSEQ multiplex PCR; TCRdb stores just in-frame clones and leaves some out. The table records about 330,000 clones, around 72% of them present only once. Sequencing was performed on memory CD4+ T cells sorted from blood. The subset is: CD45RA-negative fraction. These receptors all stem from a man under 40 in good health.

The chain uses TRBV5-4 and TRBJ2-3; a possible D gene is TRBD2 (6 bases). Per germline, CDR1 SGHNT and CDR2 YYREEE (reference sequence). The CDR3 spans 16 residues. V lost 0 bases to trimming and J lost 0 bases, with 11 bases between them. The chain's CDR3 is CASSLAGRDSTDTQYF. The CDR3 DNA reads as TGTGCCAGCAGCTTGGCCGGGCGGGATAGCACAGATACGCAGTATTTT.

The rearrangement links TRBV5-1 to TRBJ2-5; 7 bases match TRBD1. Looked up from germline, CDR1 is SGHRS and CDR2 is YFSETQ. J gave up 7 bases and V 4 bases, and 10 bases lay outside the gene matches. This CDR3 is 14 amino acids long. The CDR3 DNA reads TGCGCCAGCAGCCAAACCCAGGGGGACGCGACCCAGTACTTC. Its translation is CASSQTQGDATQYF.

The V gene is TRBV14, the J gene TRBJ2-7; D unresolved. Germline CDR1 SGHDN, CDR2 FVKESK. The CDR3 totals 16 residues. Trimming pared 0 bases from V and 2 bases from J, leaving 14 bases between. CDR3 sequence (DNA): TGTGCCAGCAGCCAAGATCCGGTCCACCTAGCCTACGAGCAGTACTTC. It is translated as CASSQDPVHLAYEQYF.

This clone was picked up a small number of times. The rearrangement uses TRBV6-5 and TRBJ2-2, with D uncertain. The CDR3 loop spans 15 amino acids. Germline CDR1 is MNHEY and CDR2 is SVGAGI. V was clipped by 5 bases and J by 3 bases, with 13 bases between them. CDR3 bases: TGTGCCAGCAGTGCGCTAGGAATATACACCGGGGAGCTGTTTTTT. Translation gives CASSALGIYTGELFF.

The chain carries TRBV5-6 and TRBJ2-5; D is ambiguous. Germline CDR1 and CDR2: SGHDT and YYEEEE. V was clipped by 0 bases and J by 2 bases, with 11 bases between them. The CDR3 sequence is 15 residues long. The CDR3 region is CASSLVGDPQETQYF. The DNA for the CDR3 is TGTGCCAGCAGCTTGGTGGGTGACCCTCAAGAGACCCAGTACTTC.

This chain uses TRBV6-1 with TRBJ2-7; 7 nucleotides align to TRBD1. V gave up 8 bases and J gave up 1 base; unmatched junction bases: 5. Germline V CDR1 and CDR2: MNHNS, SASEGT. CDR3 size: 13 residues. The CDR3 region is CASLTDRSYEQYF. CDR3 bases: TGTGCCAGCCTTACGGACAGGTCCTACGAGCAGTACTTC.

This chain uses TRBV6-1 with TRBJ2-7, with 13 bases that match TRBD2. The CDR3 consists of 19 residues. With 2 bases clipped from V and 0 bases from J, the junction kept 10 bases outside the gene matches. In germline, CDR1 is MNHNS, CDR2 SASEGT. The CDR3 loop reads CASSEYPGLAGVSSYEQYF. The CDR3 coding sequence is TGTGCCAGCAGTGAATACCCCGGACTAGCGGGAGTGAGCTCCTACGAGCAGTACTTC.

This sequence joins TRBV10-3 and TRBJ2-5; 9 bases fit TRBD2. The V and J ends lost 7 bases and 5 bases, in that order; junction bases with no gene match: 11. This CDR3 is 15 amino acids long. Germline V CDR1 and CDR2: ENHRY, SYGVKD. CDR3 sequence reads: CAINSGSSIGETQYF. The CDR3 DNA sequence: TGTGCCATCAATAGCGGGAGTTCAATTGGGGAGACCCAGTACTTC.

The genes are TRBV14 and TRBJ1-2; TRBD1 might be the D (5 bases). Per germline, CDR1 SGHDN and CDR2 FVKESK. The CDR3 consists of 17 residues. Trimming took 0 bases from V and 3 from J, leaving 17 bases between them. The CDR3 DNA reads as TGTGCCAGCAGCCAAGAAAGTGGTTGGGGACTGCACTATGGCTACACCTTC. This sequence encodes CASSQESGWGLHYGYTF.

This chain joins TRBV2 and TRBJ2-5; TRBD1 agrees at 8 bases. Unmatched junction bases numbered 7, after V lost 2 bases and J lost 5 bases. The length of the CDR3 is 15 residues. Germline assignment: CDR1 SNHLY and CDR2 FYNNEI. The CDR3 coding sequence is TGTGCCAGCAGTGAAAAGTCAGGGGGCACGGAGACCCAGTACTTC. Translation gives CASSEKSGGTETQYF.

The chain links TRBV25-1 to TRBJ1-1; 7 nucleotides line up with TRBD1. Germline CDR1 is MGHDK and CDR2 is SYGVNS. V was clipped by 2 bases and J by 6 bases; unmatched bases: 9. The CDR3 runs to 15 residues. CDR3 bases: TGTGCCAGCAGTGAAACGCCACAGGGGTATTCTGAAGCTTTCTTT. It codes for CASSETPQGYSEAFF.

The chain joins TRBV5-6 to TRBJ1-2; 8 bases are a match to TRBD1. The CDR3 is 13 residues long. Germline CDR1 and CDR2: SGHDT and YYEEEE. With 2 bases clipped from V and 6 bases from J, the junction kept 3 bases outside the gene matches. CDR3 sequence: CASSLGQGHGYTF. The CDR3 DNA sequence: TGTGCCAGCAGCTTAGGACAGGGTCATGGCTACACCTTC.

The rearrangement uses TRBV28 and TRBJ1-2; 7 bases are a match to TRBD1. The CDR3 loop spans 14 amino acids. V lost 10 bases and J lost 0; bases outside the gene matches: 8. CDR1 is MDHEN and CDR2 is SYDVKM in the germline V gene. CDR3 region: CATRQGGTNYGYTF. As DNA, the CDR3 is TGTGCCACTCGACAGGGAGGGACTAACTATGGCTACACCTTC.

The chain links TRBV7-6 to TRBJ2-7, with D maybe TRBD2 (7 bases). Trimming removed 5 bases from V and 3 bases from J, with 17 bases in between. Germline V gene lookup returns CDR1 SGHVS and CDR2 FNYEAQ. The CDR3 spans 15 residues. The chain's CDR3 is CASSQGSGDYYEQYF. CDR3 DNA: TGTGCCAGCAGCCAGGGGTCAGGGGACTACTACGAGCAGTACTTC.

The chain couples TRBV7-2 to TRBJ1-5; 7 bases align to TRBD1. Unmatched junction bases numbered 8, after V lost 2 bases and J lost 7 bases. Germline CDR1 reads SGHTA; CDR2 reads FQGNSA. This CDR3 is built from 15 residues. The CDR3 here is CASSLQLQGTQPQHF. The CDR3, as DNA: TGTGCCAGCAGCTTACAATTACAGGGGACCCAGCCCCAGCATTTT. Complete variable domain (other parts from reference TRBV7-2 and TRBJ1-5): GAGVSQSPSNKVTEKGKDVELRCDPISGHTALYWYRQSLGQGLEFLIYFQGNSAPDKSGLPSDRFSAERTGGSVSTLTIQRTQQEDSAVYLCASSLQLQGTQPQHFGDGTRLSIL.

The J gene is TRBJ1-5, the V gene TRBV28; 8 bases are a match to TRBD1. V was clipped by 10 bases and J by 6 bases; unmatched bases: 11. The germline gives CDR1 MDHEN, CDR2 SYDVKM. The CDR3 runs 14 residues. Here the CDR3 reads CATKSGGTGQPQHF. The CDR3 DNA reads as TGTGCCACTAAAAGCGGGGGGACAGGTCAGCCCCAGCATTTT. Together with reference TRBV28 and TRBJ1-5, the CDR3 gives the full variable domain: DVKVTQSSRYLVKRTGEKVFLECVQDMDHENMFWYRQDPGLGLRLIYFSYDVKMKEKGDIPEGYSVSREKKERFSLILESASTNQTSMYLCATKSGGTGQPQHFGDGTRLSIL.

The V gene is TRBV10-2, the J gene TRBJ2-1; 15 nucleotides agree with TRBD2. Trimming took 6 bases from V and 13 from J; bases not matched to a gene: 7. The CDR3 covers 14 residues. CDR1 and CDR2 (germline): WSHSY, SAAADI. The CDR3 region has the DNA TGCGCCAGCAGCCCTGGGACTAGCGGGAGGCCCCAGTTCTTC. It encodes CASSPGTSGRPQFF.

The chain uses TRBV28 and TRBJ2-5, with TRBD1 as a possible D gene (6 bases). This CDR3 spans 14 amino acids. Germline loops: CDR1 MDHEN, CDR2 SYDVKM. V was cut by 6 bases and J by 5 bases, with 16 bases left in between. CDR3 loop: CASSNQDRRETQYF. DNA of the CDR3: TGTGCCAGCAGCAATCAGGACAGAAGGGAGACCCAGTACTTC.

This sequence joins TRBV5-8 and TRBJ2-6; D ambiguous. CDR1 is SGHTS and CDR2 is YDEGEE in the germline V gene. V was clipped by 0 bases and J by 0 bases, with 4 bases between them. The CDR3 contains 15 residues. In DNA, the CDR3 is TGTGCCAGCAGCTTGGGCCTCTCTGGGGCCAACGTCCTGACTTTC. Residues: CASSLGLSGANVLTF. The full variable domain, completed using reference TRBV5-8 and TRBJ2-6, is EAGVTQSPTHLIKTRGQQATLRCSPISGHTSVYWYQQALGLGLQFLLWYDEGEERNRGNFPPRFSGRQFPNYSSELNVNALELEDSALYLCASSLGLSGANVLTFGAGSRLTVL.

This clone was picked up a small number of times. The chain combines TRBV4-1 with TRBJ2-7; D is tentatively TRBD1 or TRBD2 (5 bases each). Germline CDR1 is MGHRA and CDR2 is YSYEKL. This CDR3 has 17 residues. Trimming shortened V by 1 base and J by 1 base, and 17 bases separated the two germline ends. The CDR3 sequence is CASSQVRGRRGSYEQYF. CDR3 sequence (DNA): TGCGCCAGCAGCCAAGTGAGGGGCCGGCGCGGATCCTACGAGCAGTACTTC.

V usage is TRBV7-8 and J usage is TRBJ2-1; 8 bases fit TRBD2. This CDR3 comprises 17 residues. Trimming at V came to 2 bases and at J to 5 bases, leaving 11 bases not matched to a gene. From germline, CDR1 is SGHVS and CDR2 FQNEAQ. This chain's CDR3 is CASSLSGSYLSDNEQFF. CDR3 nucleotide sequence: TGTGCCAGCAGCTTAAGCGGGAGTTATCTTTCGGACAATGAGCAGTTCTTC.

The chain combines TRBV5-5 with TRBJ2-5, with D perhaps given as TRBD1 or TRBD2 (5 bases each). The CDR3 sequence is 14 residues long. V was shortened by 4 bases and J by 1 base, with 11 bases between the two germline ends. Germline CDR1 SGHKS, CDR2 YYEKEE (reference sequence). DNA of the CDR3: TGTGCCAGCAGCCTGGGACGGTTCCAAGAGACCCAGTACTTC. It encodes CASSLGRFQETQYF.

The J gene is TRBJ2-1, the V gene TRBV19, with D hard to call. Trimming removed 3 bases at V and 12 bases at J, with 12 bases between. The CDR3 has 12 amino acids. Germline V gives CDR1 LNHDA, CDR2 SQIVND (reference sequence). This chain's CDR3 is CASSILGGRQFF. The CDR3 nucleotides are TGTGCCAGTAGTATCCTGGGCGGTAGGCAGTTCTTC.